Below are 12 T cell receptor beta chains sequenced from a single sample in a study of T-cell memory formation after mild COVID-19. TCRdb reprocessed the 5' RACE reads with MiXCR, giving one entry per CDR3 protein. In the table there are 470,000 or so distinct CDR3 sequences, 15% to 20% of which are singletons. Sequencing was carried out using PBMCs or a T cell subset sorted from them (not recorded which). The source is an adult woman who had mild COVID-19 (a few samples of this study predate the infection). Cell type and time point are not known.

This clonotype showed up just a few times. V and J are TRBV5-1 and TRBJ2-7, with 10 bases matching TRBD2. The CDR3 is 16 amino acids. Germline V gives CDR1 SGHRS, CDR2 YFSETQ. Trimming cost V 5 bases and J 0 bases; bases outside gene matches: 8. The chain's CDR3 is CASRGGLADISYEQYF. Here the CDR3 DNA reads TGCGCCAGCAGAGGAGGACTAGCGGACATCTCCTACGAGCAGTACTTC.

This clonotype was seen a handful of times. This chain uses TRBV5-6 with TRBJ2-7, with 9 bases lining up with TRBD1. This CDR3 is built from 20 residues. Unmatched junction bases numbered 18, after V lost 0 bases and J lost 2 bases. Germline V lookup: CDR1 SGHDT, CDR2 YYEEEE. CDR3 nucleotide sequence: TGTGCCAGCAGCTTGGACAGGGGGCGAGCCTTTTCACTCCCTGCCTACGAGCAGTACTTC. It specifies CASSLDRGRAFSLPAYEQYF.

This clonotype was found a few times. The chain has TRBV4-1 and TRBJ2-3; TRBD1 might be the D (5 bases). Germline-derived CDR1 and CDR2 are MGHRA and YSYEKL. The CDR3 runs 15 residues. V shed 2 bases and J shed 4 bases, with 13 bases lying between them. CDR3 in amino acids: CASSQRQRSADTQYF. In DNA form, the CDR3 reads TGCGCCAGCAGCCAAAGACAGCGTTCCGCAGATACGCAGTATTTT.

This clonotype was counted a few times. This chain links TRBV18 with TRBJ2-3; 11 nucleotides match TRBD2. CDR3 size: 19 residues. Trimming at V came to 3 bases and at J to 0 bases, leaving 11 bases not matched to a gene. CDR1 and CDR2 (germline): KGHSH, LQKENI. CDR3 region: CASSPRTSGYQTSTDTQYF. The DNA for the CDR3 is TGTGCCAGCTCACCTAGGACTAGCGGGTACCAAACAAGCACAGATACGCAGTATTTT. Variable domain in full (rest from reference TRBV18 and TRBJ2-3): NAGVMQNPRHLVRRRGQEARLRCSPMKGHSHVYWYRQLPEEGLKFMVYLQKENIIDESGMPKERFSAEFPKEGPSILRIQQVVRGDSAAYFCASSPRTSGYQTSTDTQYFGPGTRLTVL.

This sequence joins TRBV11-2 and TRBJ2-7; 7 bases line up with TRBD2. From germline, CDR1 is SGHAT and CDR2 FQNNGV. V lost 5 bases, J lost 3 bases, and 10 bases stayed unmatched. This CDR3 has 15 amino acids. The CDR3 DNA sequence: TGTGCCAGCAGCCTCACGGGGGGACTGTACTACGAGCAGTACTTC. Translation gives CASSLTGGLYYEQYF.

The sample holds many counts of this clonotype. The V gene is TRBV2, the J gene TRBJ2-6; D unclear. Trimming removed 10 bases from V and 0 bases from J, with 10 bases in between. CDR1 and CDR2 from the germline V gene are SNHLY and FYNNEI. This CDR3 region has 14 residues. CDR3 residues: CAIVLDSGANVLTF. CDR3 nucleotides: TGTGCCATCGTGCTGGACTCTGGGGCCAACGTCCTGACTTTC.

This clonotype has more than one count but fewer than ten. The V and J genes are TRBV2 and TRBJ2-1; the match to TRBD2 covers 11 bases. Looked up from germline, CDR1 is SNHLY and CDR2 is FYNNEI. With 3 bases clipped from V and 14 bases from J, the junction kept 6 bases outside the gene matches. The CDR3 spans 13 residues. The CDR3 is CASSEDSGRGKFF. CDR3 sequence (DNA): TGTGCCAGCAGTGAGGATAGCGGGAGGGGCAAGTTCTTC.

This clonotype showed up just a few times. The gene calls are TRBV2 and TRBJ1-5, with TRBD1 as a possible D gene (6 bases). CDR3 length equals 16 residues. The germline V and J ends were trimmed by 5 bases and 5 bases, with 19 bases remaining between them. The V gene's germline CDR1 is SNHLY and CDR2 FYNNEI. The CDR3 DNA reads TGTGCCAGCAGTATAGACAGGCATCGGGGGGATCAGCCCCAGCATTTT. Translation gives CASSIDRHRGDQPQHF.

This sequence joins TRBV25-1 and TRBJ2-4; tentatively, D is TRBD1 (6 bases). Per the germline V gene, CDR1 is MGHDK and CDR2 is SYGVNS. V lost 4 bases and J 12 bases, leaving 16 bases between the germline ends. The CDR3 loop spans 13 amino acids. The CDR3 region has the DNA TGTGCCAGCAGTGGGCAGGGGATGTTCCCTCAGTACTTC. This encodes CASSGQGMFPQYF. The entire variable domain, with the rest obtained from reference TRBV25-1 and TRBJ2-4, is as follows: EADIYQTPRYLVIGTGKKITLECSQTMGHDKMYWYQQDPGMELHLIHYSYGVNSTEKGDLSSESTVSRIRTEHFPLTLESARPSHTSQYLCASSGQGMFPQYFGAGTRLSVL.

CDR3: CAISGGTGVYEQYF. The CDR3 DNA reads as TGTGCCATCAGTGGCGGGACAGGGGTCTACGAGCAGTACTTC. V and J are TRBV10-3 and TRBJ2-7; TRBD1 matches 10 bases. The ends lost 4 bases at V and 3 bases at J; junction bases unmatched: 3. The CDR3 has 14 amino acids. Germline assignment: CDR1 ENHRY and CDR2 SYGVKD.

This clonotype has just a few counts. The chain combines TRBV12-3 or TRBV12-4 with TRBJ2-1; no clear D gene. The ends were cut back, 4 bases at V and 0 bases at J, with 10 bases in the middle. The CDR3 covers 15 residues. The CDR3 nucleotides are TGTGCCAGCAGTTCACTTGAATACTCCTACAATGAGCAGTTCTTC. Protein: CASSSLEYSYNEQFF.

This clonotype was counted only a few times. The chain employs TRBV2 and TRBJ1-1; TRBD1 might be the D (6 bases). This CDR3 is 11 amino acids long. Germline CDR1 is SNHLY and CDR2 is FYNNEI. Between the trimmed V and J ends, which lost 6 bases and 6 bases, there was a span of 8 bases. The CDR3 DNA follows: TGTGCCAGCAGATACAGGGCTGAAGCTTTCTTT. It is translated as CASRYRAEAFF.